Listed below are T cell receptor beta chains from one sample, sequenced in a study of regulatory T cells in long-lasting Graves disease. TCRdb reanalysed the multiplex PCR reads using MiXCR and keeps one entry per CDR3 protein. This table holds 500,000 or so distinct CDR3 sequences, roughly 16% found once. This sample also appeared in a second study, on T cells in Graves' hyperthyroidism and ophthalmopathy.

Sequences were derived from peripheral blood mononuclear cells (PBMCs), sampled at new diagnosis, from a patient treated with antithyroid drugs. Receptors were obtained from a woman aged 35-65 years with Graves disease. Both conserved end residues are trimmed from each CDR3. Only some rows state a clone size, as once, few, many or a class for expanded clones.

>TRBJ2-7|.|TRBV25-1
ASSAAPGTGLSYEQY
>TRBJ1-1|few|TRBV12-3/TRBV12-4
ASRQRAGFTEAF
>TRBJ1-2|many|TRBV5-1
ASSPLGAANYGYT
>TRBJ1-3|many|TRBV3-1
ASSQEGYSGNTIY
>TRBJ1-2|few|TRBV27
ASNWTEINYGYT
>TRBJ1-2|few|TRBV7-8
ASSLARQGYGYT
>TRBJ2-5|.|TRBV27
ASSLFFSLLGETQY
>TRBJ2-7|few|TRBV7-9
ASSLDLTGGYEQY
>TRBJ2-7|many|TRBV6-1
ASSERRGLPLEQY
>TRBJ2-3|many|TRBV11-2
ASSRDRGGTDTQY
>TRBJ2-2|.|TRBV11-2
ASSTGGRMNTGELF
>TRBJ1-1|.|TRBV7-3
ASSYGGVVRAF
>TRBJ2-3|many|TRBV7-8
ASTAQGLAEDTQY
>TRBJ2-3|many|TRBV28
ASSPWTDFSTDTQY
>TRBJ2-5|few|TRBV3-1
ASSQGGLAGAGVGTQY
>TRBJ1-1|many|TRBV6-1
ASSLGDRRNTEAF
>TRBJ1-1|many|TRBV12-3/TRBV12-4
ASRTAQNTEAF
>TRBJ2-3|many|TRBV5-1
ASTLAATDTQY
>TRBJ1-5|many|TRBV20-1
SAPLGGRDQPQH
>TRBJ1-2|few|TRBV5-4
ASTTVGGNGYT
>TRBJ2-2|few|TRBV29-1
SVSGDEDTGELF
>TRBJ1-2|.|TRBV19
AAFLAGDGYT
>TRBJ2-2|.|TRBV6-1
ASISGQGNTGELF
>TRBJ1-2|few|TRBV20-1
SAYRGYGYT
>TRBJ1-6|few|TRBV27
ASSLYQGINNYSPLH
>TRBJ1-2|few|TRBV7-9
ASSLGLVGYT
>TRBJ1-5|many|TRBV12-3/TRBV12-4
ASSLKANQPQH
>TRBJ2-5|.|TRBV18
ASSAGETRY
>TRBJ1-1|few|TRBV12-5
ASGLSGLGAF
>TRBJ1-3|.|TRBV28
ASSPPRGSGNTIY
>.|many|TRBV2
ASSELAALQETQY
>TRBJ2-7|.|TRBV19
ASRGYNDEQY
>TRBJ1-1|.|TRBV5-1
ASSTRQLNTEAF
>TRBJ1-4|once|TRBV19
ASSIQGTFEKLF
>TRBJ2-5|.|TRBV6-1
ASSEGAGTGTETQY
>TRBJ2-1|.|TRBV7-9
ASSPTSGGLTYNEQF
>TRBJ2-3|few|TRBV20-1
SASHGGGYTDTQY
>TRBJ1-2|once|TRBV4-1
ASSLDASNYGYT
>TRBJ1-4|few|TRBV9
ASSVGEATNEKLF
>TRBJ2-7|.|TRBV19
ASSTAGTGFSYEQY
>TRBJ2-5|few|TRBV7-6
ASSPLLAGAGETQY
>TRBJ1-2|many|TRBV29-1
SVEEGQDGYT
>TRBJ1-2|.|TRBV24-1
ATSDSGINYGYT
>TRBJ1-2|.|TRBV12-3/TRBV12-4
ASSQVGLRYT
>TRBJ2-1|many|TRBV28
ASSSGQGGYNEQF
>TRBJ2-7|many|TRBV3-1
ASSQVAGTSYEQY
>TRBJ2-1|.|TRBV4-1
ASSQVGVHEQF
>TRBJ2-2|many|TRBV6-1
ASRQGYANTGELF
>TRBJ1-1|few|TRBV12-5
ASGLGLIAF
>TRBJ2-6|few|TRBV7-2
ASSWDRGLYGANVLT
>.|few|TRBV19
ASSPSSPRNEQY
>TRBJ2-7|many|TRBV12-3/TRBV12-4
ASRSGTGHYEQY
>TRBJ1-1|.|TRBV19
ASSAGGLVNTEAF
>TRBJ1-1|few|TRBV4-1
ASSQEGAPRGNTEAF
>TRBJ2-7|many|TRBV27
ASRRPGTVTYEQY
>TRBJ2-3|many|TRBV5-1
ASSLRLFTDTQY
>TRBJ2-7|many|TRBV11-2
ASSLAGQGMSYEQY